There are many counts of the clone carrying this TCR beta chain. The antigen is not known. Trimming cost V 3 bases and J 2 bases; bases outside gene matches: 0. In germline, CDR1 is LGHDT, CDR2 YNNKEL (reference sequence). The CDR3 has 15 residues. It was RNA transcripts that yielded the amplified TCR beta CDR3 regions. The primer set for the first-round RT-PCR of the TCR CDR3 was HTBI. TCRdb re-analysed the multiplex PCR reads in MiXCR, keeping a single row per CDR3 protein. The sample lists around 450,000 distinct CDR3 sequences, roughly 13% occurring once. The patients, who ranged from 18 to 65 in age, presented with newly diagnosed hyperthyroidism lasting under 2 months. An approximately 9.4 ml volume of fresh peripheral blood provided the PBMCs. The data were taken from a study of T cells in Graves' hyperthyroidism and ophthalmopathy. Whole-study results and caveats: Most clonotypes that expanded in the thyroid above 0.001 also showed up in blood. Ophthalmopathy prediction by the model preceded onset by a median approximately 6.9 months.

The sample was blood. The chain carries TRBV3-1 and TRBJ2-1; the match to TRBD2 covers 11 bases. The TCR originated in a woman between 18 and 30 years old with Graves' hyperthyroidism. CDR3 DNA: TGTGCCAGCAGCCAGACTAGCGGGGCCTACAATGAGCAGTTCTTC. It yields the protein CASSQTSGAYNEQFF.